Below are 18 T cell receptor beta chains sequenced from a single sample in a study of T cells of healthy individuals. MiXCR, applied by TCRdb to the 5' RACE reads, yields one record per CDR3 protein. The sample holds about 40,000 distinct CDR3 sequences; more than 4.5% are singletons and the top ten take 7% to 10%. The receptors come from a human donor in good health.

This clonotype was observed a few times. This rearrangement joins TRBV12-3 or TRBV12-4 to TRBJ2-7, with unresolved D. V lost 2 bases, J lost 0 bases, and 8 bases lay in between. This CDR3 has 14 amino acids. The CDR3 loop is CASSLLESSYEQYF. In DNA, the CDR3 is TGTGCCAGCAGTTTACTTGAAAGCTCCTACGAGCAGTACTTC.

This clonotype came up many times. The chain has TRBV2 and TRBJ2-3; tentative D call: TRBD1 (5 bases). CDR1 is SNHLY, CDR2 FYNNEI, per germline. The CDR3 is 13 residues long. The V and J ends lost 4 bases and 6 bases respectively, with 11 bases between them. CDR3 coding DNA: TGTGCCAGCAGTGCCTGGGGCCGCGATACGCAGTATTTT. Its translation is CASSAWGRDTQYF.

This clonotype turned up a few times. The rearrangement links TRBV12-5 to TRBJ1-1; 7 bases align to TRBD1. Trimming removed 7 bases from V and 4 bases from J; junction bases left unmatched: 6. Germline lookup yields CDR1 LGHNT and CDR2 FRNRAP. CDR3 size: 13 residues. For the CDR3, the DNA is TGTGCTAGTGAACCATACAGGGGCACTGAAGCTTTCTTT. Its translation is CASEPYRGTEAFF.

This clonotype was observed a few times. The chain has TRBV4-2 and TRBJ2-1, with TRBD2 identical over 8 bases. Germline V CDR1 and CDR2: LGHNA, YNFKEQ. V trimming: 1 base; J trimming: 9 bases; junction bases outside the gene matches: 8. The CDR3 length is 15 residues. CDR3 protein: CASSQGAGTRSEQFF. The CDR3 nucleotides are TGTGCCAGCAGCCAAGGGGCCGGGACTAGGTCTGAGCAGTTCTTC.

The chain employs TRBV6-5 and TRBJ1-6; possible D gene TRBD1, 6 bases. CDR1 is MNHEY and CDR2 is SVGAGI in the germline V gene. Trimming left V 6 bases short and J 8 bases short, with 17 bases between. CDR3 length: 15 residues. CDR3: CASRPEGGHHSPLHF. The CDR3 DNA sequence: TGTGCCAGCAGGCCCGAAGGGGGACATCATTCACCCCTCCACTTT.

Only a few counts were recorded for this clonotype. The gene calls are TRBV12-3 or TRBV12-4 and TRBJ2-6, with a possible D match to TRBD2 (5 bases). The V end lost 0 bases, the J end lost 9 bases, and 9 bases lay between the germline ends. The CDR3 length is 14 residues. The CDR3 coding sequence is TGTGCCAGCAGTTTAGCGCCGGGGAACAACGTCCTGACTTTC. Translation gives CASSLAPGNNVLTF.

Points on this clonotype: The junction shows a germline mismatch at one end, possibly a read error. This rearrangement joins TRBV7-8 to TRBJ1-5, with no clear D. The germline V gene encodes CDR1 SGHVS and CDR2 FQNEAQ. The CDR3 runs 13 residues. In DNA form, the CDR3 reads TGTGTCAGCAGCTTATATAGGAATCAGCCCCAGCATTTT. As protein: CVSSLYRNQPQHF.

This clonotype showed up just a few times. The chain links TRBV12-3 or TRBV12-4 to TRBJ1-3, with TRBD1 matching 7 bases. Trimming removed 6 bases from V and 0 bases from J; junction bases left unmatched: 2. The CDR3 totals 14 residues. CDR3 protein: CASRTGSSGNTIYF. The CDR3, as DNA: TGTGCCAGCAGGACAGGGAGCTCTGGAAACACCATATATTTT.

The J gene is TRBJ2-3, the V gene TRBV29-1; D ambiguous. V lost 7 bases to trimming and J lost 3 bases, with 8 bases between them. This CDR3 contains 11 residues. CDR1 and CDR2 (germline): SQVTM, ANQGSEA. The CDR3 spells CSARTTDTQYF. DNA of the CDR3: TGCAGCGCTCGTACTACAGATACGCAGTATTTT.

This clonotype was counted many times. The J gene is TRBJ2-7, the V gene TRBV7-2; the D gene is possibly TRBD2 (5 bases). The CDR3 is made up of 14 amino acids. V lost 0 bases and J 2 bases, leaving 8 bases between the germline ends. Germline CDR1 is SGHTA and CDR2 is FQGNSA. CDR3 region: CASSLAGEPYEQYF. Written as DNA, the CDR3 is TGTGCCAGCAGCTTAGCTGGGGAGCCCTACGAGCAGTACTTC.

This clonotype was recorded a few times. The J gene is TRBJ1-1, the V gene TRBV19; D is unclear. The CDR3 is 14 residues long. Germline V gives CDR1 LNHDA, CDR2 SQIVND (reference sequence). With 3 bases removed from V and 1 base from J, the gap between germline ends came to 9 bases. The CDR3: CASSMQATNTEAFF. The DNA for the CDR3 is TGTGCCAGTAGTATGCAGGCTACGAACACTGAAGCTTTCTTT.

This clonotype was seen ten or more times. V usage is TRBV7-8 and J usage is TRBJ2-7; D is ambiguous. Trimming took off 2 bases at V and 4 bases at J, with 15 bases between the two ends. The CDR3 sequence is 15 residues long. Per the germline V gene, CDR1 is SGHVS and CDR2 is FQNEAQ. CDR3 sequence reads: CASSLSVRRVYEQYF. The CDR3 DNA reads as TGTGCCAGCAGCTTAAGTGTCCGCCGGGTATACGAGCAGTACTTC.

This clonotype was found many times. The rearrangement links TRBV7-9 to TRBJ2-1, with D maybe TRBD2 (6 bases). The length of the CDR3 is 15 residues. The germline V and J ends were trimmed by 6 bases and 9 bases, with 21 bases remaining between them. Germline-derived CDR1 and CDR2 are SEHNR and FQNEAQ (reference sequence). DNA of the CDR3: TGTGCCAGCAGGCCTTTGGACGGGGGTCACAGTGAGCAGTTCTTC. This gives the protein CASRPLDGGHSEQFF.

The V call is TRBV19, the J call TRBJ1-5; TRBD1 aligns across 8 bases. Trimming at V came to 2 bases and at J to 6 bases, leaving 3 bases not matched to a gene. The V gene's germline CDR1 is LNHDA and CDR2 SQIVND (reference sequence). This CDR3 region has 14 residues. Here the CDR3 DNA reads TGTGCCAGTAGTATATGGACAGGGATTCAGCCCCAGCATTTT. It codes for CASSIWTGIQPQHF.

This clonotype has at least ten counts. This chain uses TRBV2 with TRBJ2-7; D remains ambiguous. Germline values: CDR1 SNHLY, CDR2 FYNNEI. Between the trimmed V and J ends, which lost 7 bases and 2 bases, there was a span of 12 bases. The CDR3 runs 13 residues. The chain's CDR3 is CASNWQEAYEQYF. The CDR3 nucleotides read TGTGCCAGCAATTGGCAGGAAGCCTACGAGCAGTACTTC.

The chain combines TRBV7-9 with TRBJ1-2; 7 bases agree with TRBD1. CDR1 SEHNR and CDR2 FQNEAQ come from the germline V gene (reference sequence). CDR3 length: 13 residues. Trimming took 5 bases from V and 4 from J; bases not matched to a gene: 4. The CDR3 DNA is TGTGCCAGCAGCCATCAGGGGGGCTATGGCTACACCTTC. This codes for CASSHQGGYGYTF. Variable domain in full (rest from reference TRBV7-9 and TRBJ1-2): DTGVSQNPRHKITKRGQNVTFRCDPISEHNRLYWYRQTLGQGPEFLTYFQNEAQLEKSRLLSDRFSAERPKGSFSTLEIQRTEQGDSAMYLCASSHQGGYGYTFGSGTRLTVV.

This clonotype was detected ten times or more. J is TRBJ1-1 and V is TRBV7-9; D unresolved. Germline CDR1 SEHNR, CDR2 FQNEAQ (reference sequence). The CDR3 length is 15 residues. V lost 4 bases and J lost 5, with 17 bases in between. The CDR3 sequence is CASSSPNALRTEAFF. The CDR3 DNA reads TGTGCCAGCAGCTCCCCGAACGCCCTGAGGACTGAAGCTTTCTTT.

This clonotype has just a few counts. The CDR3 loop reads CASNLRGLAADTQYF. The CDR3 bases are TGTGCCAGCAACCTCAGGGGACTAGCGGCAGATACGCAGTATTTT. The V and J genes are TRBV28 and TRBJ2-3, with TRBD2 matching 11 bases. Unmatched junction bases numbered 7, after V lost 7 bases and J lost 4 bases. The CDR3 totals 15 residues. Germline-derived CDR1 and CDR2 are MDHEN and SYDVKM.